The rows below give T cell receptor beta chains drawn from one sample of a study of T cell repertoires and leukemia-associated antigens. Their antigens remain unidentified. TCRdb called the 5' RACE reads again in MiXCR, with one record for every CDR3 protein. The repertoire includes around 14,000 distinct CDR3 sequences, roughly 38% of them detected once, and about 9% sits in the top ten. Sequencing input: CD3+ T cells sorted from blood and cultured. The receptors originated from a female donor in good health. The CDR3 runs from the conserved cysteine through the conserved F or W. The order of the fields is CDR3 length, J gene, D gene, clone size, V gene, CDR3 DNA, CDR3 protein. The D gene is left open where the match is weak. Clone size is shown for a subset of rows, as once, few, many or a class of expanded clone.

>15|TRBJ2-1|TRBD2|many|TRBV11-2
TGTGCCAGCAGCTTAGACTTTAGCGGGAGGGGTGAGCAGTTCTTC
CASSLDFSGRGEQFF
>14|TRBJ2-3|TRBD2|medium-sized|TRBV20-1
TGCAGTGCTGGAGCGGGAGGGGACACAGATACGCAGTATTTT
CSAGAGGDTDTQYF
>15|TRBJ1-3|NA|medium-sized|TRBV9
TGTGCCAGCAGCTTTCGGGGGGAGGCTGGAAACACCATATATTTT
CASSFRGEAGNTIYF
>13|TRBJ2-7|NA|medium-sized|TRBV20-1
TGCAGTGCCTCGGTTGTGGCTTCCTACGAGCAGTACTTC
CSASVVASYEQYF
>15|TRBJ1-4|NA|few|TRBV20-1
TGCAGTGCTCCGGGGGGTCAGTATCTGCGGGACGGACTGTTTTTT
CSAPGGQYLRDGLFF
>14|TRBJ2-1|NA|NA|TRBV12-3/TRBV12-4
TGTGCCAGCAGTTTACCCATGACAGATCATGAGCAGTTCTTC
CASSLPMTDHEQFF
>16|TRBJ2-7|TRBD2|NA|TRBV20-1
TGCAGTGTTAGGGATGGGACTAGCGGGGATACCTACGAGCAGTACTTC
CSVRDGTSGDTYEQYF
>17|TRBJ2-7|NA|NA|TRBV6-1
TGTGCCAGCAGTGATGCCCCGGGGGGACAGAAGAACTACGAGCAGTACTTC
CASSDAPGGQKNYEQYF
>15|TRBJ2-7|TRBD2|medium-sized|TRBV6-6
TGTGCCAGCAGCGTCGGGGGCGGGAGGAGTTACGAGCAGTACTTC
CASSVGGGRSYEQYF
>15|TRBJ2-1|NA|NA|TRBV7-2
TGTGCCAGCAGCCGAACGGGATCATTAATGCACGAGCAGTCCTTC
CASSRTGSLMHEQSF
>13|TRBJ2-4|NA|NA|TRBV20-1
TGCAGTGCTGCGAGACAGGTAGCGGCTCTTCAGTACTTC
CSAARQVAALQYF
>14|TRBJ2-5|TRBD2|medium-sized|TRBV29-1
TGCAGCGGGACTAGTGGGGTGTTGAAAGAGACCCAGTACTTC
CSGTSGVLKETQYF
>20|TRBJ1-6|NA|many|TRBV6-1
TGTGCCAGCATCCTTAACCGGGACACCCACACCCTTCAGTATAATTCACCCCTCCACTTT
CASILNRDTHTLQYNSPLHF
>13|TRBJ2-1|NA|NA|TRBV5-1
TGCACCAGCAGCCAATTAGCAGACAATGAGCAGCTCTTC
CTSSQLADNEQLF
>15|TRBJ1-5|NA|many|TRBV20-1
TGCAGTGCTACTGATCGTGAGGGGGTGGTTCAGCCCCAGCATTTT
CSATDREGVVQPQHF
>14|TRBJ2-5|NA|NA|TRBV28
TGTGCCAGCAGTCAGTTCACCGCAGAAGAGACCCAGTGCTTC
CASSQFTAEETQCF
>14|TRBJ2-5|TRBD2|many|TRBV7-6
TGTGCCACGGGACTAGCGGCCGTGGGAGAGACCCAGTACTTC
CATGLAAVGETQYF
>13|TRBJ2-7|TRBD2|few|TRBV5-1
TGCGCCAGCAGCACGGGGGGGTCCTACGAGCAGTACTTC
CASSTGGSYEQYF
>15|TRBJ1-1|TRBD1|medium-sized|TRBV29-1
TGCAGCGGCACTACAGGGGAGATAGCGGGCACTGAAGCTTTCTTT
CSGTTGEIAGTEAFF